Below are 21 T cell receptor beta chains sequenced from a single sample in a study of blood T cell repertoires in COVID-19. The repertoire was sequenced with immunoSEQ multiplex PCR; TCRdb's copy has only in-frame clones and lacks some. The table has some 130,000 clones, approximately 82% seen once. Sequences were obtained from peripheral blood. Every receptor here comes from a man in his fifties or sixties who had recovered from COVID-19.

The CDR3 DNA sequence: TGTGCCAGCAGTCGCGGCCCGGGTCACGGGGAGCTGTTTTTT. The encoded protein is CASSRGPGHGELFF. This chain connects TRBV6-5 to TRBJ2-2; D unresolved. The V gene's germline CDR1 is MNHEY and CDR2 SVGAGI. The CDR3 contains 14 residues. The V end lost 5 bases, the J end lost 7 bases, and 14 bases lay between the germline ends.

This clone was picked up a small number of times. This chain uses TRBV27 with TRBJ1-1, with D perhaps TRBD1 (6 bases). The CDR3 loop spans 17 amino acids. Trimming stripped 5 bases from V and 4 bases from J, with 23 bases between. Germline V gene data show CDR1 as MNHEY and CDR2 as SMNVEV (reference sequence). CDR3 amino acids: CASSPRGPTGWTTEAFF. CDR3 DNA sequence: TGTGCCAGCAGTCCACGGGGACCTACAGGGTGGACCACTGAAGCTTTCTTT.

The chain uses TRBV19 and TRBJ2-1, with 12 bases lining up with TRBD2. Germline trimming cut 8 bases from V and 7 bases from J; bases unmatched to any gene: 9. CDR1 is LNHDA and CDR2 is SQIVND in the germline V gene (reference sequence). The CDR3 runs to 15 residues. The CDR3 bases are TGTGCCAGTCAGCTAGCGGGAGGGCATGCGAATGAGCAGTTCTTC. This sequence encodes CASQLAGGHANEQFF.

The rearrangement joins TRBV5-8 to TRBJ1-6, with TRBD1 matching over 10 bases. With V trimmed by 0 bases and J by 10 bases, 13 bases remained unmatched. Germline CDR1 reads SGHTS; CDR2 reads YDEGEE. The CDR3 length is 18 residues. CDR3 sequence: CASSLALWDRGGRSPLHF. Here the CDR3 DNA reads TGTGCCAGCAGCTTGGCCCTCTGGGACAGGGGAGGAAGATCACCCCTCCACTTT.

The J gene is TRBJ1-2, the V gene TRBV5-6; the D gene is possibly TRBD1 (5 bases). The CDR3 has 13 residues. Germline V gene lookup returns CDR1 SGHDT and CDR2 YYEEEE. The V gene lost 0 bases and the J gene lost 7 bases, with 10 bases spanning the gap. The CDR3 nucleotides read TGTGCCAGCAGCTTGGCCAGGGAGGGTGGCTACACCTTC. This encodes CASSLAREGGYTF.

The chain has TRBV25-1 and TRBJ2-5; 10 bases are shared with TRBD1. V was pared by 7 bases and J by 4 bases, with 9 bases of the junction left unmatched. This CDR3 has 15 amino acids. CDR1 is MGHDK and CDR2 is SYGVNS in the germline V gene. The DNA of the CDR3 is TGTGCCAGCACTACTTCGACAGGGGGCAGAGAGACCCAGTACTTC. Amino acids: CASTTSTGGRETQYF.

The J gene is TRBJ2-1, the V gene TRBV11-3, with D possibly TRBD2 on 5 matching bases. V lost 5 bases and J lost 1, with 18 bases in between. Germline lookup yields CDR1 SGHNT and CDR2 YENEEA. The CDR3 runs 17 residues. In nucleotides, the CDR3 is TGTGCCAGCAGCCCCAACTCGGACTGGAAGTCCTACAATGAGCAGTTCTTC. Translating it yields CASSPNSDWKSYNEQFF.

V and J are TRBV3-1 (or the pseudogene TRBV3-2) and TRBJ1-3; TRBD1 might be the D (6 bases). V lost 3 bases and J 4 bases, leaving 10 bases between the germline ends. Germline V gene data show CDR1 as LGHDT and CDR2 as YNNKEL (reference sequence). The length of the CDR3 is 14 residues. CDR3 bases: TGTGCCAGCAGCCAGCAGGGGAACGGAAACACCATATATTTT. This sequence encodes CASSQQGNGNTIYF.

This clone was counted a single time. The V gene is TRBV7-8, the J gene TRBJ2-3; weak D call: TRBD1 (5 bases). CDR1 and CDR2 from the germline V gene are SGHVS and FQNEAQ. This CDR3 spans 16 amino acids. Trimming shortened V by 1 base and J by 4 bases, and 15 bases separated the two germline ends. The CDR3 protein is CASSLVGQGGPDTQYF. The CDR3 coding sequence is TGTGCCAGCAGCTTAGTAGGGCAGGGTGGCCCAGATACGCAGTATTTT. Looking up the rest from reference TRBV7-8 and TRBJ2-3 gives the full variable domain: GAGVSQSPRYKVAKRGQDVALRCDPISGHVSLFWYQQALGQGPEFLTYFQNEAQLDKSGLPSDRFFAERPEGSVSTLKIQRTQQEDSAVYLCASSLVGQGGPDTQYFGPGTRLTVL.

The rearrangement links TRBV6-2 or TRBV6-3 to TRBJ2-5; D may be TRBD2 (5 bases). Trimming shortened V by 4 bases and J by 3 bases, and 15 bases separated the two germline ends. The CDR3 totals 15 residues. Germline CDR1 is MNHEY and CDR2 is SVGEGT. The CDR3 loop is CASSSSPWGEETQYF. The CDR3 DNA reads TGTGCCAGCAGTTCCTCCCCCTGGGGAGAAGAGACCCAGTACTTC.

This chain uses TRBV4-2 with TRBJ1-5, with D perhaps TRBD1 (5 bases). Per the germline V gene, CDR1 is LGHNA and CDR2 is YNFKEQ. CDR3 length: 15 residues. Trimming pared 0 bases from V and 7 bases from J, leaving 13 bases between. The CDR3 reads CASSQEGQGGQPQHF. CDR3 nucleotides: TGTGCCAGCAGCCAAGAAGGGCAGGGTGGCCAGCCCCAGCATTTT.

The chain has TRBV9 and TRBJ2-1, with 7 bases identical to TRBD2. The V and J ends lost 4 bases and 1 base, in that order; junction bases with no gene match: 8. In germline, CDR1 is SGDLS, CDR2 YYNGEE. The CDR3 is 16 residues long. CDR3 coding DNA: TGTGCCAGCAGCTCACGGACTAGTGGATCCTACAATGAGCAGTTCTTC. Its protein product is CASSSRTSGSYNEQFF.

This chain links TRBV19 with TRBJ2-2, with TRBD1 as a possible D gene (6 bases). Germline V gene sequence: CDR1 LNHDA, CDR2 SQIVND (reference sequence). V gave up 3 bases and J gave up 0 bases, with 14 bases separating them. The CDR3 sequence is 17 residues long. DNA of the CDR3: TGTGCCAGTAGTATCCTCACAGGGAGCGCGAACACCGGGGAGCTGTTTTTT. Residues: CASSILTGSANTGELFF.

The V and J genes are TRBV5-4 and TRBJ1-1; no clear D. The ends were cut back, 7 bases at V and 1 base at J, with 11 bases in the middle. Germline V gene data show CDR1 as SGHNT and CDR2 as YYREEE (reference sequence). There are 13 residues in the CDR3. In DNA form, the CDR3 reads TGTGCCAGCTCACAAGATCCGAACACTGAAGCTTTCTTT. This translates into CASSQDPNTEAFF.

This clone has just a few counts. The rearrangement joins TRBV19 to TRBJ1-5, with TRBD1 identical over 7 bases. Germline loops: CDR1 LNHDA, CDR2 SQIVND (reference sequence). The CDR3 runs to 14 residues. V lost 5 bases to trimming and J lost 7 bases; unmatched junction nucleotides: 8. CDR3 sequence: CASSQQGMGQPQHF. For the CDR3, the DNA is TGTGCCAGTAGTCAACAGGGGATGGGGCAGCCCCAGCATTTT.

The chain uses TRBV15 and TRBJ1-3, with D maybe TRBD1 (5 bases). The germline CDR1 and CDR2 sequences are LNHNV and YYDKDF (reference sequence). V shed 7 bases and J shed 4 bases, with 14 bases lying between them. The CDR3 has 14 amino acids. The chain's CDR3 is CATTGEPAGNTIYF. The CDR3 DNA reads as TGTGCCACCACGGGGGAGCCGGCGGGAAACACCATATATTTT.

The chain combines TRBV27 with TRBJ1-2, with D uncertain. Trimming took 5 bases from V and 2 from J, leaving 9 bases between them. Germline V gene data show CDR1 as MNHEY and CDR2 as SMNVEV (reference sequence). The CDR3 consists of 13 residues. CDR3 protein: CASSRGGNYGYTF. CDR3 DNA: TGTGCCAGCAGTCGAGGTGGGAACTATGGCTACACCTTC.

V gene TRBV28 combines with J gene TRBJ1-2, with a possible D match to TRBD1 (5 bases). This CDR3 region has 14 residues. V was trimmed by 3 bases and J by 5 bases, leaving 13 bases between them. CDR1 and CDR2 (germline): MDHEN, SYDVKM. Written as DNA, the CDR3 is TGTGCCAGCAGTTTGAGTTCCGGGGGATATGGCTACACCTTC. Translating gives CASSLSSGGYGYTF.

The CDR3 loop reads CASSWGTSGTDTQYF. The CDR3 DNA reads TGTGCCAGCAGTTGGGGGACTAGCGGCACAGATACGCAGTATTTT. The rearrangement uses TRBV6-2 or TRBV6-3 and TRBJ2-3; TRBD2 aligns across 10 bases. Germline CDR1 reads MNHEY; CDR2 reads SVGEGT. The CDR3 totals 15 residues. Losses at the gene ends were 4 bases for V and 1 base for J; bases not matched to a gene: 2.

The genes are TRBV10-3 and TRBJ2-7; D may be TRBD1 (6 bases). V lost 10 bases, J lost 3 bases, and 16 bases lay in between. Germline V CDR1 and CDR2: ENHRY, SYGVKD. The CDR3 extends over 13 amino acids. CDR3 sequence: CATTTGTNYEQYF. CDR3 nucleotide sequence: TGTGCCACGACCACAGGGACGAACTACGAGCAGTACTTC.

The chain links TRBV7-2 to TRBJ1-2, with D tentatively TRBD1 (6 bases). The germline CDR1 and CDR2 sequences are SGHTA and FQGNSA. Trimming shortened V by 5 bases and J by 7 bases, and 11 bases separated the two germline ends. This CDR3 comprises 12 residues. For the CDR3, the DNA is TGTGCCAGCAGCGTTCAGGGGAGTGGCTACACCTTC. It encodes CASSVQGSGYTF.